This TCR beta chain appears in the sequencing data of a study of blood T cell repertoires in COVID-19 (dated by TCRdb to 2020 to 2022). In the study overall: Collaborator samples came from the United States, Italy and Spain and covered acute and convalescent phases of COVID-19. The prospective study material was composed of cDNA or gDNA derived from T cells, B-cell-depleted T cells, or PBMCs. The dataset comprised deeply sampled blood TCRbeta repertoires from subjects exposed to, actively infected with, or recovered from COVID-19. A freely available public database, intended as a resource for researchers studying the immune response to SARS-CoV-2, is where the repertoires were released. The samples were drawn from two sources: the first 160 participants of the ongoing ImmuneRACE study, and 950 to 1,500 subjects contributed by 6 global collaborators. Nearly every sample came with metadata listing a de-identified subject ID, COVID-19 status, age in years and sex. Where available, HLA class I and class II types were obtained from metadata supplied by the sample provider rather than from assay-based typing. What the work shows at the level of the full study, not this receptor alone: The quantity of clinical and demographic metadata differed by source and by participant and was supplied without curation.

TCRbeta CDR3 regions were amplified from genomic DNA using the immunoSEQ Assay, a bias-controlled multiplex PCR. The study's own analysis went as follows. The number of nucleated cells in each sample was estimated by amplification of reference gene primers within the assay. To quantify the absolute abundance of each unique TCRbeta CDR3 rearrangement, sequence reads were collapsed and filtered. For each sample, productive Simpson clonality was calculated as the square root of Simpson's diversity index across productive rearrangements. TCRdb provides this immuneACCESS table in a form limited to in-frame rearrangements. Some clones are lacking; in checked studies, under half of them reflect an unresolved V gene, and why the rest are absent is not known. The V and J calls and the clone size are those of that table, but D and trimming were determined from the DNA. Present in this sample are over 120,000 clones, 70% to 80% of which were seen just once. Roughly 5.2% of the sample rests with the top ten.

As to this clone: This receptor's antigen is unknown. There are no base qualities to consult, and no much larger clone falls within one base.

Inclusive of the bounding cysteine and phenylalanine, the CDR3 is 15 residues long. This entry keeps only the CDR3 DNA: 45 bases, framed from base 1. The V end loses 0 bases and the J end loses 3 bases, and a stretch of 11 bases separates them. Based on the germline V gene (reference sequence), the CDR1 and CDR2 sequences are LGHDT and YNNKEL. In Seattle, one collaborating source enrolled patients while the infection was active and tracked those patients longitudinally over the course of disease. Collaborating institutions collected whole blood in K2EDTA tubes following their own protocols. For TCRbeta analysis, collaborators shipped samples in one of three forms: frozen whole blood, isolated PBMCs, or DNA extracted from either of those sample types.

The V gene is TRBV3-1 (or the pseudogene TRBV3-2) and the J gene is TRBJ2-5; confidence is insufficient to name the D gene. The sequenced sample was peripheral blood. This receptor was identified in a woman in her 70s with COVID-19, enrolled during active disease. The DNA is TGTGCCAGCAGCCAAGATCGGCAGGTTAAAGAGACCCAGTACTTC. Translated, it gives CASSQDRQVKETQYF.